This TCR beta chain was captured by sequencing in a study of immune evolution from preneoplasia to lung adenocarcinoma. On this clone itself: No antigen is known for it.

Patient tissue came from resections in Japan or China, 2014–2017. Two lung cancer pathologists independently confirmed each histologic diagnosis. Clones were read by immunoSEQ multiplex PCR, and TCRdb kept only the in-frame ones, dropping some. This table has roughly 5,400 clones, roughly 86% appearing once. Findings and caveats of the study: Compared with EGFR-mutant or double wild-type lesions, KRAS-mutant nodules were more clonal. Clonality was highest in normal lung, lower in later-stage lesions apparently.

CDR1 and CDR2 from the germline V gene are GTSNPN and SVGIG (reference sequence). The ends were cut back, 1 base at V and 7 bases at J, with 10 bases in the middle. The CDR3 length is 12 residues. Sequencing used FFPE invasive lung adenocarcinoma tissue. The clonotype comes from a person between 45 and 75 years old with lung adenocarcinoma. The chain uses TRBV30 and TRBJ2-5; D possibly uses TRBD1 or TRBD2 (5 bases each). The CDR3 DNA is TGTGCCTGGAGTGGGGACCGTGGGACCCAGTACTTC. This sequence encodes CAWSGDRGTQYF.